A selection of T cell receptor beta chains follows, all from one sample in a study of cytomegalovirus exposure and HLA in healthy donors. Profiling relied on immunoSEQ multiplex PCR, and the TCRdb table lists in-frame clones only, not all of them. The sample includes roughly 310,000 clones, roughly 90% seen only once; the top ten take approximately 0.96%. Sequencing input: PBMCs. Receptors were obtained from a man between 25 and 39 years old in good health and CMV-seronegative. Both conserved end residues are part of each CDR3. A D gene is named only where the DNA matches it firmly. Clone sizes are given selectively: once, few, many, or a class where the clone is expanded.

TRBJ1-1 TRBV5-1 once NA CASSSGRSRAFF TGCGCCAGCAGCTCGGGGAGGTCTCGGGCTTTCTTT
TRBJ1-3 TRBV19 NA NA CASSLRDTYSGNTIYF TGTGCCAGTAGCCTGAGGGACACCTACTCTGGAAACACCATATATTTT
TRBJ2-5 TRBV19 NA TRBD2 CASSTSYVSGVTQYF TGTGCCAGTAGTACCAGCTATGTTAGCGGGGTGACCCAGTACTTC
TRBJ1-2 TRBV5-1 NA TRBD1 CASSWGTGVKANYGYTF TGCGCCAGCAGCTGGGGGACAGGGGTTAAGGCAAACTATGGCTACACCTTC
TRBJ1-2 TRBV18 NA NA CASSPAGYGYTF TGTGCCAGCTCACCAGCCGGTTATGGCTACACCTTC
TRBJ2-5 TRBV6-5 NA NA CASSYSLFETQYF TGTGCCAGCAGTTACTCCCTATTCGAGACCCAGTACTTC
TRBJ2-1 TRBV9 NA TRBD2 CASSLRLAGGRYNEQFF TGTGCCAGCAGCCTGAGGCTGGCGGGGGGTCGCTACAATGAGCAGTTCTTC
TRBJ1-2 TRBV5-1 NA NA CASSLNPFTLDGYTF TGCGCCAGCAGCTTGAACCCTTTCACTTTGGATGGCTACACCTTC
TRBJ1-2 TRBV19 NA TRBD1 CASSIGTGQHYGYTF TGTGCCAGTAGTATTGGGACAGGACAGCACTATGGCTACACCTTC
TRBJ2-5 TRBV4-3 NA NA CASSQGAGGSNQETQYF TGCGCCAGCAGCCAAGGGGCAGGAGGTTCTAACCAAGAGACCCAGTACTTC
TRBJ1-2 TRBV5-1 NA TRBD1 CASSQDRGLGGYTF TGCGCCAGCAGCCAGGACAGGGGGCTGGGTGGCTACACCTTC
TRBJ2-3 TRBV2 NA NA CASSDIQGSDTQYF TGTGCCAGCAGTGACATTCAGGGGTCAGATACGCAGTATTTT
TRBJ2-3 TRBV4-1 NA TRBD2 CASSRTSGPDYTQYF TGCGCCAGCAGCCGGACTAGCGGGCCCGATTATACGCAGTATTTT
TRBJ2-7 TRBV7-9 NA TRBD2 CASSLQGAGSEQYF TGTGCCAGCAGCTTACAGGGAGCGGGGAGCGAGCAGTACTTC
TRBJ1-6 TRBV28 NA NA CASSLGAGSSYNSPLHF TGTGCCAGCAGTTTGGGGGCAGGAAGCTCCTATAATTCACCCCTCCACTTT
TRBJ1-6 TRBV29-1 NA NA CSVQTGGNSPLHF TGCAGCGTTCAGACAGGAGGAAATTCACCCCTCCACTTT
TRBJ1-1 TRBV6-5 NA NA CASSLRSGTEAFF TGTGCCAGCAGTCTACGCTCGGGCACTGAAGCTTTCTTT
TRBJ2-1 TRBV2 NA NA CASRASVRRGNEQFF TGTGCCAGCAGGGCTAGCGTACGGAGGGGCAATGAGCAGTTCTTC
TRBJ1-5 TRBV18 once NA CASSPGQGGSNQPQHF TGTGCCAGCTCACCAGGGCAGGGAGGTAGCAATCAGCCCCAGCATTTT
TRBJ2-7 TRBV5-6 NA NA CASSLVFSGAIYEQYF TGTGCCAGCAGCTTGGTTTTTTCAGGGGCCATCTACGAGCAGTACTTC
TRBJ2-1 TRBV27 NA TRBD2 CASSFMPSGGSNEQFF TGTGCCAGCAGTTTCATGCCTAGCGGGGGCTCAAATGAGCAGTTCTTC
TRBJ2-3 TRBV7-8 NA NA CASSLGGVPTQYF TGTGCCAGCAGCCTTGGCGGAGTACCTACGCAGTATTTT
TRBJ1-2 TRBV11-2 NA NA CASVWGEGYGYTF TGTGCCAGCGTCTGGGGGGAGGGCTATGGCTACACCTTC
TRBJ1-1 TRBV7-9 once NA CASSPRGNTEAFF TGTGCCAGCAGCCCCCGGGGGAACACTGAAGCTTTCTTT
TRBJ1-3 TRBV7-9 NA NA CASSFTGLSGNTIYF TGTGCCAGCAGCTTTACAGGCCTCTCTGGAAACACCATATATTTT
TRBJ2-3 TRBV9 NA NA CASSVALGVGNTQYF TGTGCCAGCAGCGTAGCTTTAGGGGTGGGGAATACGCAGTATTTT
TRBJ2-2 TRBV5-5 NA NA CASSPVSGELFF TGTGCCAGCAGCCCGGTATCCGGGGAGCTGTTTTTT
TRBJ2-3 TRBV7-2 NA TRBD1 CASSPTGLSTDTQYF TGTGCCAGCAGCCCGACAGGGTTGAGCACAGATACGCAGTATTTT
TRBJ2-5 TRBV11-2 NA TRBD1 CASSLEAGGIGETQYF TGTGCCAGCAGCTTAGAGGCAGGGGGTATCGGAGAGACCCAGTACTTC
TRBJ1-6 TRBV27 NA TRBD1 CASSYVRDRGLSSYNSPLHF TGTGCCAGCAGTTACGTGCGTGACAGGGGATTAAGCTCCTATAATTCACCCCTCCACTTT
TRBJ2-3 TRBV2 NA TRBD2 CASKGLAADTQYF TGTGCCAGCAAGGGGCTAGCGGCAGATACGCAGTATTTT
TRBJ2-2 TRBV7-2 NA TRBD2 CASSLAGLAVFGELFF TGTGCCAGCAGCTTAGCGGGACTAGCGGTATTCGGGGAGCTGTTTTTT
TRBJ2-3 TRBV5-1 NA NA CASSLEGAAADTQYF TGCGCCAGCAGCTTGGAAGGGGCTGCGGCGGATACGCAGTATTTT
TRBJ2-4 TRBV11-1 NA NA CASSSPDPRPKNIQYF TGTGCCAGCAGCTCACCAGACCCGCGGCCCAAAAACATTCAGTACTTC
TRBJ2-2 TRBV6-5 NA NA CASSSQTGELFF TGTGCCAGCAGTTCCCAAACCGGGGAGCTGTTTTTT
TRBJ2-3 TRBV5-1 NA TRBD2 CASSSPGLAGTTDTQYF TGCGCCAGCAGCTCACCGGGACTAGCGGGGACGACAGATACGCAGTATTTT
TRBJ2-7 TRBV19 NA TRBD1 CASSIGTGGSYEQYF TGTGCCAGTAGTATCGGTACAGGGGGTTCCTACGAGCAGTACTTC
TRBJ1-2 TRBV4-1 NA NA CASSQRAGGIYGYTF TGCGCCAGCAGCCAAAGGGCCGGGGGAATCTATGGCTACACCTTC
TRBJ1-2 TRBV2 NA TRBD1 CASSGKGGDRDLSRGYTF TGTGCCAGCAGCGGGAAGGGAGGGGACAGGGACCTGAGTAGGGGCTACACCTTC
TRBJ1-1 TRBV5-5 NA TRBD1 CASLRSPTGEAFF TGTGCCAGCCTGAGATCCCCGACAGGGGAAGCTTTCTTT
TRBJ1-1 TRBV27 NA NA CASSLKRGGYTEAFF TGTGCCAGCAGTTTAAAGAGGGGGGGGTACACTGAAGCTTTCTTT
TRBJ1-2 TRBV5-6 NA NA CASSPPRGNYGYTF TGTGCCAGCAGCCCACCACGGGGGAACTATGGCTACACCTTC
TRBJ2-2 TRBV27 NA NA CASSSPSTGNTGELFF TGTGCCAGCAGTTCCCCCTCGACAGGGAACACCGGGGAGCTGTTTTTT
TRBJ2-5 TRBV28 NA TRBD2 CASRMIAGGGETQYF TGTGCCAGCAGGATGATAGCGGGGGGAGGGGAGACCCAGTACTTC
TRBJ2-1 TRBV19 NA NA CASSIDRGGYEQFF TGTGCCAGTAGTATAGATCGGGGTGGCTACGAGCAGTTCTTC
TRBJ2-7 TRBV7-2 NA NA CASSFGRTYEQYF TGTGCCAGCAGCTTTGGCAGAACCTACGAGCAGTACTTC
TRBJ1-1 TRBV6-1 NA TRBD1 CASKGQGEAFF TGTGCCAGCAAAGGACAGGGTGAAGCTTTCTTT
TRBJ2-2 TRBV5-6 NA TRBD2 CASSLALAGNTGELFF TGTGCCAGCAGCTTGGCACTAGCGGGGAACACCGGGGAGCTGTTTTTT